This T cell receptor beta chain was documented in a study of shared clonotypes between healthy human individuals (dated by TCRdb to 2019 to 2021). The study in broad terms: A couple of women and three men aged 18 to 49 years were included in the cohort. For each donor, three plates each were used for CD4 naive and CD4 memory, two plates were used for CD8 naive, and one plate was used for CD8 memory. Blood TCR repertoires of a handful of healthy adults were deeply sequenced to estimate repertoire size and the extent of clonotype sharing between individuals. Different laboratories and diverse techniques were used to prepare libraries and sequence TCR repertoires, to increase sequencing depth and limit assay-specific biases. Per donor, leukapheresis produced somewhere between about 0.8 and 9 billion PBMCs. Here is what the overall study found, with its caveats: Rarefaction of sorted-subset datasets indicated incomplete sequencing despite the large sequencing depth. Because the study included only a small number of donors, the genetic and exposure-history diversity represented was limited. Sampling was restricted to blood, and TCR repertoires in tissue are likely to differ from TCR repertoires in blood. Approximately 5% of naive CD4, around 3.5% of naive CD8, around 2.3% of memory CD4, and approximately 0.39% of memory CD8 clonotypes were shared across four donors. Clonotypes shared by all four sorted-subset donors showed higher generation probabilities than non-shared clonotypes. Pairwise subsampling indicated that sequencing depth was expected to affect the degree of clonotype sharing among donors. Estimated clonotype richness was generally larger for naive than for memory subsets.

This clone was seen only a few times. This receptor's antigen is unknown. No base qualities exist here, and no much larger clone lies one base off it. The donors were healthy, HIV-negative adults with no recently reported acute infections or vaccinations. All donors were Caucasian adults living in Nashville, Tennessee, USA. CD4+ T cells were enriched through magnetic negative selection, after which naive cells were positively selected on CD45RA and the remaining negative fraction served as the memory subset. Blood was obtained by leukapheresis, after which PBMCs were separated by Ficoll-Histopaque density gradient centrifugation and cryopreserved in liquid nitrogen vapor phase. Purity and quantity of every magnetically sorted T cell population were checked by analytical flow cytometry. Genomic DNA was isolated from every sorted fraction and measured by UV absorbance on a Nanodrop 2000c. Trimming takes 5 bases off V and 5 bases off J; junction bases not matched to a gene: 1. The CDR3 measures 13 amino acids from cysteine to phenylalanine. This entry keeps only the CDR3 DNA: 39 bases, framed from base 1. CDR1 and CDR2 (SSHAT, FNYEAQ) derive from the germline V gene (reference sequence).

Using the deep immunoSEQ assay, TCR CDR3 regions were amplified from genomic DNA by multiplex PCR. For each cell subset, the extracted genomic DNA was distributed evenly across all wells of several immunoSEQ 96-well plates, and each plate served as one replicate. For sorted subsets, around 200 ng genomic DNA, equal to 30,000 or so T cell genomes, was loaded into each replicate PCR. The purified libraries were quantified using a Qubit 3.0 fluorometer, sized with a Bioanalyzer 2100, and then quantified again using the KAPA Library Quantification kit. Every immunoSEQ 96-well plate was sequenced on a dedicated single-read 150-cycle Illumina NextSeq 550 flow cell. The authors' analysis ran thus. The immunoSEQ output contained only junctional sequences without quality scores, so filtering could not match that applied to full-length reads. To assign V/J genes and CDR3, sequences were annotated using PyIR, a Python wrapper for IgBLAST v1.9, with IMGT germline references. Reads with weak V/J assignments (E-value above 1e-6), missing CDR3, stop codons, out-of-frame junctions, or ambiguous translated residues were removed. V3J clonotypes were defined as sequences sharing an identical inferred V gene, J gene, and CDR3 amino acid sequence. Percentage overlap between repertoires was calculated by dividing the number of shared unique clonotypes by the size of the smaller repertoire. Repertoire richness was assessed with RTK rarefaction, the Chao1 estimator, and Recon v2.1 estimates of unobserved clonotypes. OLGA was used to compute generation probabilities for all TCRbeta clonotypes that the gDNA method yielded from a handful of donors. Held by TCRdb, this immuneACCESS table contains in-frame sequences only and omits some clones. Under half of the omission traces to an unresolved V gene where checked; the cause of the rest is unknown. V and J calls and clone size follow that table, whereas D and trimming were derived from the DNA. The table for this sample lists over 950,000 clones; 60% to 85% of them were counted only once. The ten most abundant clones make up about 0.94% of the sample.

This clonotype was sampled from a man in his late teens or twenties in good health. Some clones in this sample may be carry-over from other donors' samples. The sequencing input was memory CD4+ T cells from PBMCs. This specimen's cell subset or site label, per the study, means: CD45RA-negative fraction. Here the chain combines TRBV7-7 and TRBJ2-2; a stretch of 8 junction bases matches TRBD1. The CDR3 here reads CASSRQGTGELFF. In nucleotide form, the sequence is TGTGCCAGCAGCAGACAGGGGACCGGGGAGCTGTTTTTT.